These 28 T cell receptor beta chains were all obtained from the same sample, sequenced in a study of T-cell memory formation after mild COVID-19. TCRdb reprocessed the 5' RACE reads via MiXCR and lists one record per CDR3 protein. The data hold 400,000 or so distinct CDR3 sequences, with 15% to 25% observed a single time. The sequenced sample was PBMCs or a T cell subset sorted from them (not recorded which). These receptors all stem from an adult woman who had mild COVID-19 (a few samples of this study predate the infection). Cell type and time point are not known.

This clonotype was counted between two and nine times. V gene TRBV6-6 combines with J gene TRBJ1-5; TRBD1 is a possible D gene (5 bases). Trimming took off 5 bases at V and 1 base at J, with 12 bases between the two ends. This CDR3 region has 15 residues. Germline V lookup: CDR1 MNHNY, CDR2 SVGAGI (reference sequence). The CDR3, as DNA: TGTGCCAGCAGTCCCCCTGGGGCCAGCAATCAGCCCCAGCATTTT. Protein sequence: CASSPPGASNQPQHF.

J is TRBJ1-4 and V is TRBV5-1; D ambiguous. V lost 2 bases to trimming and J lost 1 base, with 9 bases between them. The CDR3 contains 15 residues. Germline-derived CDR1 and CDR2 are SGHRS and YFSETQ. In DNA form, the CDR3 reads TGCGCCAGCAGCTTCGACGGACTAACTAATGAAAAACTGTTTTTT. Translation: CASSFDGLTNEKLFF. The full variable domain, its missing parts supplied by reference TRBV5-1 and TRBJ1-4, is KAGVTQTPRYLIKTRGQQVTLSCSPISGHRSVSWYQQTPGQGLQFLFEYFSETQRNKGNFPGRFSGRQFSNSRSEMNVSTLELGDSALYLCASSFDGLTNEKLFFGSGTQLSVL.

The chain employs TRBV7-3 and TRBJ1-2; 7 nucleotides align to TRBD1. This CDR3 has 18 amino acids. After removal of 5 bases from V and 5 bases from J, the junction contained 20 bases not matched to a gene. CDR1 is SGHTA, CDR2 FQGTGA, per germline. The CDR3: CASSQERQGSPKYYGYTF. CDR3 nucleotide sequence: TGTGCCAGCAGCCAAGAGAGACAGGGAAGCCCAAAGTATTATGGCTACACCTTC.

This chain uses TRBV5-4 with TRBJ2-3, with TRBD2 matching 7 bases. Per the germline V gene, CDR1 is SGHNT and CDR2 is YYREEE (reference sequence). The junction had 5 bases not matched to a gene; V was cut back by 4 bases and J by 0 bases. This CDR3 contains 15 residues. CDR3 amino acids: CASSTGGPSTDTQYF. The CDR3 nucleotides are TGTGCCAGCAGCACGGGGGGTCCTAGCACAGATACGCAGTATTTT.

The gene calls are TRBV7-6 and TRBJ2-1; D possibly corresponds to TRBD2 (6 bases). CDR1 is SGHVS and CDR2 is FNYEAQ in the germline V gene. V lost 1 base to trimming and J lost 0 bases, with 10 bases between them. The CDR3 runs 16 residues. As DNA, the CDR3 is TGTGCCAGCAGCTTAGGTAGTAGCGGCTCCTACAATGAGCAGTTCTTC. It is translated as CASSLGSSGSYNEQFF.

This clonotype was detected only a few times. The CDR3 bases are TGTGCCGCTCGGCCTATGGTGGGGCAAGACGTTATACGGGAGCAGTACTTC. This encodes CAARPMVGQDVIREQYF. The chain combines TRBV2 with TRBJ2-7, with D perhaps TRBD1 (5 bases). This CDR3 is 17 amino acids long. V lost 11 bases to trimming and J lost 7 bases, with 33 bases between them. The germline gives CDR1 SNHLY, CDR2 FYNNEI. Full variable domain (remainder filled in from reference TRBV2 and TRBJ2-7): EPEVTQTPSHQVTQMGQEVILRCVPISNHLYFYWYRQILGQKVEFLVSFYNNEISEKSEIFDDQFSVERPDGSNFTLKIRSTKLEDSAMYFCAARPMVGQDVIREQYFGPGTRLTVT.

This clonotype was counted between two and nine times. The chain recombines TRBV4-2 with TRBJ2-1; D call uncertain. The length of the CDR3 is 14 residues. Germline V lookup: CDR1 LGHNA, CDR2 YNFKEQ. With 0 bases removed from V and 4 bases from J, the gap between germline ends came to 7 bases. The CDR3 DNA is TGTGCCAGCAGCCAAGATACTACGTACAATGAGCAGTTCTTC. Protein: CASSQDTTYNEQFF.

The chain carries TRBV24-1 and TRBJ2-3; TRBD1 matches 8 bases. Germline trimming cut 5 bases from V and 4 bases from J; bases unmatched to any gene: 7. The germline CDR1 and CDR2 sequences are KGHDR and SFDVKD. The CDR3 contains 15 residues. The CDR3 region is CATSGAGGYADTQYF. The CDR3 nucleotides read TGTGCCACCAGTGGAGCAGGGGGCTACGCAGATACGCAGTATTTT.

This clonotype has only a few counts. The chain carries TRBV7-9 and TRBJ2-2, with 10 nucleotides matching TRBD1. The V gene end was trimmed by 6 bases and the J gene end by 5 bases; junction bases not matched to a gene: 12. Germline V gene data show CDR1 as SEHNR and CDR2 as FQNEAQ (reference sequence). The CDR3 is made up of 17 amino acids. CDR3 loop: CASRNLAGTGETGELFF. CDR3 in DNA: TGTGCCAGCAGGAACCTCGCCGGGACAGGGGAGACCGGGGAGCTGTTTTTT.

A few counts support this clonotype. The chain couples TRBV6-2 or TRBV6-3 to TRBJ2-2, with unresolved D. Trimming cost V 5 bases and J 4 bases, with 5 bases left between them. The CDR3 is made up of 12 amino acids. Looked up from germline, CDR1 is MNHEY and CDR2 is SVGEGT. The CDR3 here is CASSRTTGELFF. The CDR3 nucleotides are TGTGCCAGCAGTCGTACCACCGGGGAGCTGTTTTTT.

This clonotype was observed many times. The V gene is TRBV12-3 or TRBV12-4, the J gene TRBJ2-1; the D gene could be TRBD1 or TRBD2 (6 bases each). CDR3 size: 14 residues. V lost 6 bases and J lost 3, with 12 bases in between. CDR3 nucleotides: TGTGCCAGCAGGGAGGGACAAAGCTACAATGAGCAGTTCTTC. Amino acid sequence: CASREGQSYNEQFF.

In its sample, this clonotype was seen a few times. The V call is TRBV4-3, the J call TRBJ2-3; no clear D gene. Germline-derived CDR1 and CDR2 are LGHNA and YSLEER. The CDR3 length is 14 residues. V gave up 0 bases and J gave up 6 bases, with 10 bases separating them. The CDR3 loop reads CASSQDWDSDTQYF. CDR3 in DNA: TGCGCCAGCAGCCAAGATTGGGATTCGGATACGCAGTATTTT.

This clonotype was observed many times. The rearrangement uses TRBV12-3 or TRBV12-4 and TRBJ1-1; the match to TRBD1 covers 8 bases. The trim removed 7 bases at V and 1 base at J, leaving 8 bases unmatched. This CDR3 spans 15 amino acids. CDR3 protein: CASKRRQGPNTEAFF. The CDR3, as DNA: TGTGCCAGCAAGAGAAGACAGGGGCCGAACACTGAAGCTTTCTTT.

The chain employs TRBV6-5 and TRBJ1-4; a weak D match, TRBD1 (6 bases). Trimming took off 0 bases at V and 6 bases at J, with 11 bases between the two ends. This CDR3 has 15 amino acids. Germline lookup yields CDR1 MNHEY and CDR2 SVGAGI. CDR3 sequence: CASSYSGRGYEKLFF. CDR3 coding DNA: TGTGCCAGCAGTTACTCGGGCAGGGGATATGAAAAACTGTTTTTT.

This rearrangement joins TRBV6-6 to TRBJ2-1; 7 bases are a match to TRBD1. CDR1 is MNHNY and CDR2 is SVGAGI in the germline V gene (reference sequence). V lost 6 bases and J lost 5; bases outside the gene matches: 7. This CDR3 region has 14 residues. The chain's CDR3 is CASSRGQPDNEQFF. The CDR3 bases are TGTGCCAGCAGCAGGGGACAGCCTGACAATGAGCAGTTCTTC.

This chain links TRBV6-2 or TRBV6-3 with TRBJ1-1, with a possible D match to TRBD1 (5 bases). The CDR3 extends over 16 amino acids. V was shortened by 7 bases and J by 0 bases, with 18 bases between the two germline ends. CDR1 is MNHEY, CDR2 SVGEGT, per germline. In DNA form, the CDR3 reads TGTGCCAGCATCAAGGGGACCGAACCAATGAACACTGAAGCTTTCTTT. Its protein is CASIKGTEPMNTEAFF.

V and J are TRBV6-6 and TRBJ1-1, with 7 bases matching TRBD1. CDR1 is MNHNY and CDR2 is SVGAGI in the germline V gene (reference sequence). Trimming cost V 2 bases and J 0 bases; bases outside gene matches: 12. The CDR3 length is 18 residues. This chain's CDR3 is CASSYLRAGGVVNTEAFF. The CDR3 bases are TGTGCCAGCAGTTACCTCCGGGCAGGGGGAGTAGTGAACACTGAAGCTTTCTTT.

This clonotype was seen a handful of times. The chain has TRBV6-5 and TRBJ1-1; tentatively, D is TRBD1 (5 bases). V was pared by 7 bases and J by 9 bases, with 15 bases between. The CDR3 extends over 12 amino acids. From germline, CDR1 is MNHEY and CDR2 SVGAGI. This CDR3 reads CASTHLGEKAFF. CDR3 DNA: TGTGCCAGCACTCATCTGGGGGAAAAAGCTTTCTTT.

There are a few counts of this clonotype. The chain has TRBV5-1 and TRBJ2-2; 9 bases fit TRBD2. Looked up from germline, CDR1 is SGHRS and CDR2 is YFSETQ. The V and J ends lost 3 bases and 3 bases, in that order; junction bases with no gene match: 6. The CDR3 consists of 16 residues. CDR3 loop: CASSSSAGGDTGELFF. In DNA, the CDR3 is TGCGCCAGCAGCTCTTCAGCGGGGGGAGACACCGGGGAGCTGTTTTTT.

This clonotype was counted only a few times. The genes are TRBV3-1 and TRBJ1-1; TRBD1 is a possible D gene (5 bases). V shed 4 bases and J shed 6 bases, with 18 bases lying between them. Germline V gives CDR1 LGHDT, CDR2 YNNKEL (reference sequence). This CDR3 region has 15 residues. The CDR3 here is CASSPSGKGKPEAFF. In DNA, the CDR3 is TGTGCCAGCAGCCCCAGCGGTAAGGGGAAACCTGAAGCTTTCTTT.

This clonotype was seen more than once but under ten times. The rearrangement joins TRBV7-2 to TRBJ2-1; TRBD2 aligns across 10 bases. V shed 4 bases, J shed 13 bases, and the junction held 7 bases outside the gene matches. The CDR3 has 13 amino acids. Looked up from germline, CDR1 is SGHTA and CDR2 is FQGNSA. This CDR3 reads CASSSLPSGSQFF. CDR3 DNA sequence: TGTGCCAGCAGCTCCCTGCCTAGCGGGAGCCAGTTCTTC.

The chain employs TRBV5-4 and TRBJ2-2; 7 nucleotides line up with TRBD1. Trimming took 4 bases from V and 3 from J; bases not matched to a gene: 3. Germline lookup yields CDR1 SGHNT and CDR2 YYREEE (reference sequence). The CDR3 spans 14 residues. The CDR3 here is CASSVRGYTGELFF. The CDR3 DNA follows: TGTGCCAGCAGCGTCAGGGGGTACACCGGGGAGCTGTTTTTT.

This clonotype was counted between two and nine times. The V call is TRBV6-5, the J call TRBJ1-1; 8 nucleotides line up with TRBD1. Looked up from germline, CDR1 is MNHEY and CDR2 is SVGAGI. The CDR3 totals 15 residues. V trimming: 4 bases; J trimming: 5 bases; junction bases outside the gene matches: 9. In nucleotides, the CDR3 is TGTGCCAGCAGTTCTGACCCAGGGGGCGGGACTGAAGCTTTCTTT. Residues: CASSSDPGGGTEAFF.

There are a few counts of this clonotype. The chain combines TRBV3-1 with TRBJ2-4; TRBD2 might be the D (6 bases). Per germline, CDR1 LGHDT and CDR2 YNNKEL (reference sequence). The germline V and J ends were trimmed by 0 bases and 8 bases, with 17 bases remaining between them. This CDR3 has 16 residues. CDR3: CASSQEDTSRNYIQYF. The CDR3 coding sequence is TGTGCCAGCAGCCAAGAGGATACTAGCCGAAATTACATTCAGTACTTC.

This clonotype was counted between two and nine times. This chain links TRBV10-3 with TRBJ2-3; unclear D gene. Germline assignment: CDR1 ENHRY and CDR2 SYGVKD. This CDR3 is built from 16 residues. V dropped 6 bases and J dropped 6 bases, with 22 bases sitting between them. CDR3 in amino acids: CAISDPALKLGDTQYF. Written as DNA, the CDR3 is TGTGCCATCAGCGATCCGGCCCTCAAGCTAGGGGATACGCAGTATTTT.

The rearrangement uses TRBV12-3 or TRBV12-4 and TRBJ2-1, with TRBD2 matching over 9 bases. The CDR3 extends over 14 amino acids. Trimming removed 6 bases from V and 6 bases from J; junction bases left unmatched: 6. CDR3 in DNA: TGTGCCAGCAGAATAGCGGGAGTCGGCAATGAGCAGTTCTTC. Protein: CASRIAGVGNEQFF.

This clonotype was observed a handful of times. The chain links TRBV19 to TRBJ2-5; possible D gene TRBD1, 5 bases. The CDR3 runs 13 residues. CDR1 and CDR2 (germline): LNHDA, SQIVND (reference sequence). The germline V and J ends were trimmed by 4 bases and 6 bases, with 12 bases remaining between them. This CDR3 is CASSNQGRQTQYF. The CDR3 DNA reads as TGTGCCAGTAGTAACCAGGGTAGACAGACCCAGTACTTC.

This clonotype has only a few counts. The J gene is TRBJ2-1, the V gene TRBV24-1; 10 bases fit TRBD1. V dropped 5 bases and J dropped 6; count of bases not matched to a gene: 12. The CDR3 length is 17 residues. CDR1 is KGHDR, CDR2 SFDVKD, per germline. In DNA, the CDR3 is TGTGCCACCAGTGGCCCCGGGACAGGGGCAGGGGTCAATGAGCAGTTCTTC. This translates into CATSGPGTGAGVNEQFF.